This paragraph covers one TCR beta chain sequence. What it binds is not known. HTBI primers from iRepertoire and Arm-PCR of CDR3 regions yielded the TCR beta libraries. TCRdb itself ran the multiplex PCR reads through MiXCR, one entry per CDR3 protein. The sample lists 350,000 to 400,000 distinct CDR3 sequences; about 14% were seen once. The sample originates from a study of regulatory T cells in long-lasting Graves disease. Findings and limits, study-wide: Comparison showed that persistent patients shared more public clonotypes (about 2,700) than new patients (966).

Described time point: newly diagnosed GD, antithyroid drugs for less than 3 months. Extracted RNA from PBMCs served as the source of the TCR library. The specimen comprised peripheral blood mononuclear cells (PBMCs), sampled at new diagnosis, from a patient treated with antithyroid drugs. The clonotype comes from a female donor with Graves disease.

The CDR3 bases are TGTGCCAGCAGCTTATCCCGCGCGGGTGGAAATCAGCCCCAGCATTTT. It yields the protein CASSLSRAGGNQPQHF. The chain links TRBV7-2 to TRBJ1-5; D remains unclear. The CDR3 has 16 residues. The germline CDR1 and CDR2 sequences are SGHTA and FQGNSA. The germline V and J ends were trimmed by 2 bases and 4 bases, with 15 bases remaining between them.